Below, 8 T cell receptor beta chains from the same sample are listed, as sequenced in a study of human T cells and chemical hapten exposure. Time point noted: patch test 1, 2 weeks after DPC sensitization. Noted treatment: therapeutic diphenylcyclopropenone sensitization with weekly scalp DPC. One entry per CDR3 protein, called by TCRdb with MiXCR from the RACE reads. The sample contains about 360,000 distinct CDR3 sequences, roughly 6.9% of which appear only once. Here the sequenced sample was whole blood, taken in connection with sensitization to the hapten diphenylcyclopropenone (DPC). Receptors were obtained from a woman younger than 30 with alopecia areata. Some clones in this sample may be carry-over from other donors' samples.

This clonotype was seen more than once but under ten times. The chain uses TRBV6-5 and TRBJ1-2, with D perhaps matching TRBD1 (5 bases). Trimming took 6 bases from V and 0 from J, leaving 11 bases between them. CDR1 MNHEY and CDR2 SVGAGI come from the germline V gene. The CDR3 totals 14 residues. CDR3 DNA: TGTGCCAGCAGGAGGGCAGGGACTAACTATGGCTACACCTTC. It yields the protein CASRRAGTNYGYTF.

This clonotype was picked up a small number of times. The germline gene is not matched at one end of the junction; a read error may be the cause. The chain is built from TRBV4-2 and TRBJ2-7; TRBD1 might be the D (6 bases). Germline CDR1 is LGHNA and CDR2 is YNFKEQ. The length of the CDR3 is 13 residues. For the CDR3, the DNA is TGTGCCAGCAGCCAAGATGTGTGGAAGGGGGTCGTATTC. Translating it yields CASSQDVWKGVVF.

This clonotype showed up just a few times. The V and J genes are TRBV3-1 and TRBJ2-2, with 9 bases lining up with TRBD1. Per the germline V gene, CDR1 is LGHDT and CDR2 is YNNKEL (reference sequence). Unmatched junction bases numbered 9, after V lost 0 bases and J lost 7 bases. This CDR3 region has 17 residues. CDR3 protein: CASSQEGDREVSGELFF. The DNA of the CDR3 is TGTGCCAGCAGCCAAGAAGGGGACAGGGAAGTGAGCGGGGAGCTGTTTTTT.

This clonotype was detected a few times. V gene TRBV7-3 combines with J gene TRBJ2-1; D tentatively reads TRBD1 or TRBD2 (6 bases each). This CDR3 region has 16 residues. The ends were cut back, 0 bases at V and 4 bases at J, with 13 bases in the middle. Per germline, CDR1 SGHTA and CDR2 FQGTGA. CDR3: CASSLTPGGAYNEQFF. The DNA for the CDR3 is TGTGCCAGCAGCTTAACTCCCGGGGGCGCTTACAATGAGCAGTTCTTC.

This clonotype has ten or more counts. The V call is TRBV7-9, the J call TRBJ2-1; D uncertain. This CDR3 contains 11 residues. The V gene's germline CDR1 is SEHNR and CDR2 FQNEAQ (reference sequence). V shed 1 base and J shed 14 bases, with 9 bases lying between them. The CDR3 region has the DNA TGTGCCAGCAGCTTAGAAGGGATCGAGTTCTTC. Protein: CASSLEGIEFF. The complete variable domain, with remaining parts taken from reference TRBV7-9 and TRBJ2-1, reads DTGVSQNPRHKITKRGQNVTFRCDPISEHNRLYWYRQTLGQGPEFLTYFQNEAQLEKSRLLSDRFSAERPKGSFSTLEIQRTEQGDSAMYLCASSLEGIEFFGPGTRLTVL.

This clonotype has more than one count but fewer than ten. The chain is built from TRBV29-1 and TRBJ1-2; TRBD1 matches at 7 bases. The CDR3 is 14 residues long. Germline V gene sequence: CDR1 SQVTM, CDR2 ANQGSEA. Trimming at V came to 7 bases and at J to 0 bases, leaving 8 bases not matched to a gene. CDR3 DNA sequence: TGCAGCGCCAGAGACAGGGTTACTAACTATGGCTACACCTTC. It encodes CSARDRVTNYGYTF. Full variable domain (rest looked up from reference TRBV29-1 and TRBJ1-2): SAVISQKPSRDICQRGTSLTIQCQVDSQVTMMFWYRQQPGQSLTLIATANQGSEATYESGFVIDKFPISRPNLTFSTLTVSNMSPEDSSIYLCSARDRVTNYGYTFGSGTRLTVV.

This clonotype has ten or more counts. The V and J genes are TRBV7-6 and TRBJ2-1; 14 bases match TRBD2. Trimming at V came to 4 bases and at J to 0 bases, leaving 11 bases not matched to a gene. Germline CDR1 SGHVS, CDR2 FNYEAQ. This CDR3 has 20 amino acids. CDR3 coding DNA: TGTGCCAGCAGCTCCTCCCCACCGGGACTAGCGGGGGACTCCTACAATGAGCAGTTCTTC. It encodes CASSSSPPGLAGDSYNEQFF.

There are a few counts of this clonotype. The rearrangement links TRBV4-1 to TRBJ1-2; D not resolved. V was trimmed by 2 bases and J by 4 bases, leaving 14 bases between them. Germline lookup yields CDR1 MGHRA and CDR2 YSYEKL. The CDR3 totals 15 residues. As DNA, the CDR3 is TGCGCCAGCAGCCAAACACCTATGCCCACCTATGGCTACACCTTC. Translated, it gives CASSQTPMPTYGYTF.